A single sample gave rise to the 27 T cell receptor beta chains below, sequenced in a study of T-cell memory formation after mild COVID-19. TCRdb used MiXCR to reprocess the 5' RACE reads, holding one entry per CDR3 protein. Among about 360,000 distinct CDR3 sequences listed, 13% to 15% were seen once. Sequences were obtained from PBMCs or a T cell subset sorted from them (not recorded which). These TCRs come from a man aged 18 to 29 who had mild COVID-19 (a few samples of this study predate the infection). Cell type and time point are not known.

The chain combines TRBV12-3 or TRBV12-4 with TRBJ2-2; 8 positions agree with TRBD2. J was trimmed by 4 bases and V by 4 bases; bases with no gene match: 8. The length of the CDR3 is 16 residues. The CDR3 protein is CASSSHSGAITGELFF. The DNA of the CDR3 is TGTGCCAGCAGTTCCCATAGCGGGGCAATCACCGGGGAGCTGTTTTTT.

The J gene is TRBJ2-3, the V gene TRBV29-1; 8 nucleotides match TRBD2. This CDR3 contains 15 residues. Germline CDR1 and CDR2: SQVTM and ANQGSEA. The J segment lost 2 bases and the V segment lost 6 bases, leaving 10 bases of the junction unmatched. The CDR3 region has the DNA TGCAGCGTCGCCGGGGGAGCGGGGGTCACAGATACGCAGTATTTT. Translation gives CSVAGGAGVTDTQYF.

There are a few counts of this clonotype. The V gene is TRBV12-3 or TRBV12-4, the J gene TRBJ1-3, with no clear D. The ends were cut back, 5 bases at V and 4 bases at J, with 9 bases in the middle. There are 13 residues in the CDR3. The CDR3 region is CASSPQTGNTIYF. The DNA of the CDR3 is TGTGCCAGCAGTCCCCAGACGGGAAACACCATATATTTT.

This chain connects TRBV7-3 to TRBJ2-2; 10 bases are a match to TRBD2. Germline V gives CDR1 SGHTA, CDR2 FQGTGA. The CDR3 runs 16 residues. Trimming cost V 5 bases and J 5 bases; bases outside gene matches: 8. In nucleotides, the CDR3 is TGTGCCAGCAGCCCCACCCCGGGACTAGCGACCGGGGAGCTGTTTTTT. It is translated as CASSPTPGLATGELFF.

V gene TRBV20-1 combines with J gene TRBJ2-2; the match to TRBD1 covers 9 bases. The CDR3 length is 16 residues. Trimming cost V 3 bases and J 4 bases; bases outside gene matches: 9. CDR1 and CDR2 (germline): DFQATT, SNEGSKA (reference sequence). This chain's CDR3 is CSARITGGPGTGELFF. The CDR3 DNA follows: TGCAGTGCTAGGATAACAGGGGGCCCGGGCACCGGGGAGCTGTTTTTT.

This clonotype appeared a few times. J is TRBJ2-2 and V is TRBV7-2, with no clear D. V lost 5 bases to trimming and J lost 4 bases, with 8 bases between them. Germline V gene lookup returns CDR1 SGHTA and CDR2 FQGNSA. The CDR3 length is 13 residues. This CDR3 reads CASSRLLTGELFF. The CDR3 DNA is TGTGCCAGCAGCAGACTCCTCACCGGGGAGCTGTTTTTT.

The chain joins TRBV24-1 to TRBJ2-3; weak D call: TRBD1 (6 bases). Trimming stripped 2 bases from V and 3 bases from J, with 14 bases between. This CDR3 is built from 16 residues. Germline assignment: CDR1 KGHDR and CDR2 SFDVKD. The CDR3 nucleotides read TGTGCCACCAGTGATTCCAGTGGGGGCTTTACAGATACGCAGTATTTT. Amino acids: CATSDSSGGFTDTQYF.

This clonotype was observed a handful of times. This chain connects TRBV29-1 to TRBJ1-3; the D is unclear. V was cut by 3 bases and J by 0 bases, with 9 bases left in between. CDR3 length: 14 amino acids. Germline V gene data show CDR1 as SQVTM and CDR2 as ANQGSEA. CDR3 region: CSVDSGSSGNTIYF. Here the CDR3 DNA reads TGCAGCGTTGACTCCGGGAGCTCTGGAAACACCATATATTTT. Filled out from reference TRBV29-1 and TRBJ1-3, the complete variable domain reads SAVISQKPSRDICQRGTSLTIQCQVDSQVTMMFWYRQQPGQSLTLIATANQGSEATYESGFVIDKFPISRPNLTFSTLTVSNMSPEDSSIYLCSVDSGSSGNTIYFGEGSWLTVV.

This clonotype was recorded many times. As DNA, the CDR3 is TGTGCCAGCAGCTTAATGGACAGGGGGTACTACAATGAGCAGTTCTTC. This gives the protein CASSLMDRGYYNEQFF. This rearrangement joins TRBV7-8 to TRBJ2-1; TRBD1 matches 10 bases. CDR1 is SGHVS, CDR2 FQNEAQ, per germline. The CDR3 sequence is 16 residues long. After removal of 2 bases from V and 3 bases from J, the junction contained 4 bases not matched to a gene.

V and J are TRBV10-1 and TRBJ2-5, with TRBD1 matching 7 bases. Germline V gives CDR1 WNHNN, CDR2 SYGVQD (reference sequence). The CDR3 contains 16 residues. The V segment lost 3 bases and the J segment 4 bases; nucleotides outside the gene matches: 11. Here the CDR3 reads CASSEMGRGIGETQYF. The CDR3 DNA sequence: TGCGCCAGCAGTGAAATGGGCAGGGGGATTGGAGAGACCCAGTACTTC.

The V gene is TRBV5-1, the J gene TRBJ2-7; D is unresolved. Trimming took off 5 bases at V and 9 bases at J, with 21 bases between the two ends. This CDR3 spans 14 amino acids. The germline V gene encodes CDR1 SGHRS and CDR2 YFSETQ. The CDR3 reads CASRSDPELIVQYF. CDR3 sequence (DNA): TGCGCCAGCAGATCCGATCCTGAGCTAATTGTGCAGTACTTC. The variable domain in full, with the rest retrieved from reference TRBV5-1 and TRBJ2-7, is KAGVTQTPRYLIKTRGQQVTLSCSPISGHRSVSWYQQTPGQGLQFLFEYFSETQRNKGNFPGRFSGRQFSNSRSEMNVSTLELGDSALYLCASRSDPELIVQYFGPGTRLTVT.

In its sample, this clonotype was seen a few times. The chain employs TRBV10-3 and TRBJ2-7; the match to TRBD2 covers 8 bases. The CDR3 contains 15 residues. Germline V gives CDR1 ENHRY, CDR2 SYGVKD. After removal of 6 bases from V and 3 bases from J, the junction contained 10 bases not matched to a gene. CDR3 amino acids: CAISRSGGPNYEQYV. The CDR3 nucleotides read TGTGCCATCAGCCGGAGCGGGGGACCTAACTACGAGCAGTACGTC.

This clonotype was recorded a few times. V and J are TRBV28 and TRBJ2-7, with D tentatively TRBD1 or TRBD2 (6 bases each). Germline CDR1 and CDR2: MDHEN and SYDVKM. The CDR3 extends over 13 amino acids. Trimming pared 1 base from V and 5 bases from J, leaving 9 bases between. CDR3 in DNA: TGTGCCAGCAGTTTATCTAGGGGGGACGAGCAGTACGTC. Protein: CASSLSRGDEQYV.

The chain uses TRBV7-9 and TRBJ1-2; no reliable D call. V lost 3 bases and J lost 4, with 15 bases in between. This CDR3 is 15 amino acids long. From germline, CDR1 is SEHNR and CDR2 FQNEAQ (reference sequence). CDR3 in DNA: TGTGCCAGCAGCTTGTTTGAGGGCAGCCCCTATGGCTACACCTTC. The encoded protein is CASSLFEGSPYGYTF.

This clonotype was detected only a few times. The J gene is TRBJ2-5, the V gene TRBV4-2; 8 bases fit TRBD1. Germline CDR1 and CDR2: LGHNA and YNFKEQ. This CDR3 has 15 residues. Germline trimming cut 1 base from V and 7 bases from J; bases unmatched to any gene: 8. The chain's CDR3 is CASSQAQGQVGTQYF. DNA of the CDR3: TGTGCCAGCAGCCAAGCCCAGGGACAGGTGGGGACCCAGTACTTC.

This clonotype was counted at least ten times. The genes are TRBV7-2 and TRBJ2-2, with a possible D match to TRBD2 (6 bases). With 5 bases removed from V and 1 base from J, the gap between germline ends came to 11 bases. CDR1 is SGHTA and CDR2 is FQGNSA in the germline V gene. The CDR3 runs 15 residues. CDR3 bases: TGTGCCAGCAGCCTGGAGGGAAGGAACACCGGGGAGCTGTTTTTT. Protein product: CASSLEGRNTGELFF.

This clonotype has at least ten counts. CDR3 coding DNA: TGCAGTGGATTCCCCTACCTGGACGGAATTTATAGCTACACCTTC. Its protein is CSGFPYLDGIYSYTF. V usage is TRBV20-1 and J usage is TRBJ1-2; D gene unclear. The CDR3 totals 15 residues. V was pared by 7 bases and J by 9 bases, with 27 bases between. The germline gives CDR1 DFQATT, CDR2 SNEGSKA (reference sequence).

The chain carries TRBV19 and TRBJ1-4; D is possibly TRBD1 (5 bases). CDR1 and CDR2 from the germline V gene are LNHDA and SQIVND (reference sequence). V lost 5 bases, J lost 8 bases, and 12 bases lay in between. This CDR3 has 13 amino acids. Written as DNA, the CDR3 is TGTGCCAGTAGTGACAACAGGATAGAAAAACTGTTTTTT. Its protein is CASSDNRIEKLFF.

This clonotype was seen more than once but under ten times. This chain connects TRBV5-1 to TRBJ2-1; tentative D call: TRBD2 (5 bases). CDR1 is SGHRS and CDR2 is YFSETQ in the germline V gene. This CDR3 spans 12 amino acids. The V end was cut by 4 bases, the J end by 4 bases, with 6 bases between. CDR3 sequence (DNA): TGCGCCAGCAGCGGGGAGTACAATGAGCAGTTCTTC. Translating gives CASSGEYNEQFF.

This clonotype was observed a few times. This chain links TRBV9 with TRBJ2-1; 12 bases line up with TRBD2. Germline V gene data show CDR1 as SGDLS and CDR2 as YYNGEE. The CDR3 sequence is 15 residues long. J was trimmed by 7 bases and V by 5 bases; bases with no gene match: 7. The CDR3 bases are TGTGCCAGCAGTCTAGCGGGGGGGCCATGGAATGAGCAGTTCTTC. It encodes CASSLAGGPWNEQFF.

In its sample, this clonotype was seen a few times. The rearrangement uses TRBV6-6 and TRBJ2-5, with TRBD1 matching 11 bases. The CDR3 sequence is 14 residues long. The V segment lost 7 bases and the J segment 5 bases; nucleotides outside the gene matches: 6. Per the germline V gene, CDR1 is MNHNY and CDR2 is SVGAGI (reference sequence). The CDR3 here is CASTWTGGGETQYF. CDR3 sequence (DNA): TGTGCCAGCACCTGGACAGGGGGCGGTGAGACCCAGTACTTC.

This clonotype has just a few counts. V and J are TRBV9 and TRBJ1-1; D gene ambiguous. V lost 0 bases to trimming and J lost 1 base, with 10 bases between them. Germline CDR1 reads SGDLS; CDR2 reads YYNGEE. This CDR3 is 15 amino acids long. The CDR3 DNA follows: TGTGCCAGCAGCGTAGCTGGTCGGGAGAACACTGAAGCTTTCTTT. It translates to CASSVAGRENTEAFF.

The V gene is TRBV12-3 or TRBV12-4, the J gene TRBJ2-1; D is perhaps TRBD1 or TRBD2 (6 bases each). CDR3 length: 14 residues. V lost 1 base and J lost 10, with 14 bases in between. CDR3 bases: TGTGCCAGCAGTTTAGGGGGGGCCGTGGTCGAGCAGTTCTTC. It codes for CASSLGGAVVEQFF.

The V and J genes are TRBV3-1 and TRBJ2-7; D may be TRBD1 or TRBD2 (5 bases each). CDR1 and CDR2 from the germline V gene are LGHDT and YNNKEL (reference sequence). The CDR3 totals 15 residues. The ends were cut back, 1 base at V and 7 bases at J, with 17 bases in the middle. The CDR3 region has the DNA TGTGCCAGCAGCCAAGTCCAGGGCAAGCCGGGGGAGCAGTACTTC. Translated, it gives CASSQVQGKPGEQYF.

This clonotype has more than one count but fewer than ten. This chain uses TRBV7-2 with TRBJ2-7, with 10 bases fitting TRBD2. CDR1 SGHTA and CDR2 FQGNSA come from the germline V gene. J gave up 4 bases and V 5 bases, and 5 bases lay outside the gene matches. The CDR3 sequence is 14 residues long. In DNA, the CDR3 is TGTGCCAGCAGCCAGACGACTAGCGGGTACGAGCAGTACTTC. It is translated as CASSQTTSGYEQYF.

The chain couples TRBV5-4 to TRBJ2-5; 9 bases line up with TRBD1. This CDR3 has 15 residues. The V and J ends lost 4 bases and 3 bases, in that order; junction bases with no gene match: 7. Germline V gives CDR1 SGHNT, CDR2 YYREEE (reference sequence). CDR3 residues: CASSGGGTGKETQYF. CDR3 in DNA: TGTGCCAGCAGCGGGGGAGGGACAGGGAAAGAGACCCAGTACTTC. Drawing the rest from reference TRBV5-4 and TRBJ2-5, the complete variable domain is ETGVTQSPTHLIKTRGQQVTLRCSSQSGHNTVSWYQQALGQGPQFIFQYYREEENGRGNFPPRFSGLQFPNYSSELNVNALELDDSALYLCASSGGGTGKETQYFGPGTRLLVL.

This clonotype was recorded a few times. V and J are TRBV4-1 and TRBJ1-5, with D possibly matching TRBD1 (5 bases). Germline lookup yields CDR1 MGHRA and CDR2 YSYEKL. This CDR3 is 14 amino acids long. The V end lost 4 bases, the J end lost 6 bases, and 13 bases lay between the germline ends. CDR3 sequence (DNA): TGCGCCAGCAGCCCGGTATCGGGGGGTCAGCCCCAGCATTTT. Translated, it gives CASSPVSGGQPQHF.